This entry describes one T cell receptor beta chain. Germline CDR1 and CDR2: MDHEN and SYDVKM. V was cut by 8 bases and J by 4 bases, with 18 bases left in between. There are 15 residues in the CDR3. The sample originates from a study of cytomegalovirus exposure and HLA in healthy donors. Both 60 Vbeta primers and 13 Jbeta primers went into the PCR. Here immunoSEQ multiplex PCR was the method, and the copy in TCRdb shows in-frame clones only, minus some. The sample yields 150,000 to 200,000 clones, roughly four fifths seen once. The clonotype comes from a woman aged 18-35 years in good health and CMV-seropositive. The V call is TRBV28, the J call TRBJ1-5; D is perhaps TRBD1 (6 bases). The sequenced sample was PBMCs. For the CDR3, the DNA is TGTGCCAGCGTCAGTGGGGGCGCGGTTAATCAGCCCCAGCATTTT. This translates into CASVSGGAVNQPQHF.